The T cell receptor beta chain under discussion was sequenced for a study of cytomegalovirus exposure and HLA in healthy donors. Use of 60 Vbeta and 13 Jbeta primers characterized the PCR. Method: immunoSEQ multiplex PCR; TCRdb's copy keeps in-frame clones and lacks some. The sample has 100,000 to 150,000 clones, roughly 74% seen once. The CDR3 has 13 amino acids. CDR1 SGHNT and CDR2 YENEEA come from the germline V gene. V was clipped by 5 bases and J by 7 bases, with 12 bases between them. Source material: PBMCs. The chain combines TRBV11-3 with TRBJ2-1; possibly TRBD1 for D (6 bases). This sequence was found in a woman aged 45-65 years in good health and CMV-seropositive. CDR3 DNA: TGTGCCAGCAGCCCACCCGGACAGAATGAGCAGTTCTTC. Translated: CASSPPGQNEQFF.